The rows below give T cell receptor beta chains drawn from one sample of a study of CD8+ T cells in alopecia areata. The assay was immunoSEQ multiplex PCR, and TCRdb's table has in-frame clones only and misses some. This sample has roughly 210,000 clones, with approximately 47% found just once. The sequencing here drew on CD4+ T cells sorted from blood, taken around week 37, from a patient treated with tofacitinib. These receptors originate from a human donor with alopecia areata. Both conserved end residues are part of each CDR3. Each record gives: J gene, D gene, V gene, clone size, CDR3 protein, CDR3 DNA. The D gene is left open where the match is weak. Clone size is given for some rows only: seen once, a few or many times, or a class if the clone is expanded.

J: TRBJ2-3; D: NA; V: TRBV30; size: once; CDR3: CAWRRGPSTDTQYF; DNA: TGTGCCTGGAGGAGGGGCCCTAGCACAGATACGCAGTATTTT
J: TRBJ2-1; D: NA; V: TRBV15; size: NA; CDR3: CATSRDRLLSEQFF; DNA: TGTGCCACCAGCAGAGATCGGCTCTTAAGTGAGCAGTTCTTC
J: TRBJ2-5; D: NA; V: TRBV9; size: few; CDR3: CASSVGGGRETQYF; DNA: TGTGCCAGCAGCGTAGGTGGGGGAAGGGAGACCCAGTACTTC
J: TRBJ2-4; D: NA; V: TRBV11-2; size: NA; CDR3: CASLGGKAKNIQYF; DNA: TGTGCCAGCTTAGGAGGCAAAGCCAAAAACATTCAGTACTTC
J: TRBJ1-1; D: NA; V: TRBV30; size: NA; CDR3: CAWSPSPGEKAFF; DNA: TGTGCCTGGAGCCCATCGCCGGGGGAAAAAGCTTTCTTT
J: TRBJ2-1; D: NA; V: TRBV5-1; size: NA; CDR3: CASSPYFDSYNEQFF; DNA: TGCGCCAGCAGCCCCTACTTCGACTCCTACAATGAGCAGTTCTTC
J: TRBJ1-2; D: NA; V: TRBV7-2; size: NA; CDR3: CASSLPGRDNYGYTF; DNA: TGTGCCAGCAGCCTCCCGGGGCGGGATAACTATGGCTACACCTTC
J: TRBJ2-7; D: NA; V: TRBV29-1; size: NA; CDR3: CSVETMGAYEQYF; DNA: TGCAGCGTTGAAACTATGGGGGCCTACGAGCAGTACTTC
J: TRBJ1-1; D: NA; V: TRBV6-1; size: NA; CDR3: CASIGDGFGAFF; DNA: TGTGCCAGCATCGGGGACGGATTTGGAGCTTTCTTT
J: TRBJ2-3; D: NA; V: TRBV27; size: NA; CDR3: CASSSGSAQYF; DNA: TGTGCCAGCAGTTCGGGCAGCGCGCAGTATTTT
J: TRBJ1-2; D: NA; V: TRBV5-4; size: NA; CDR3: CASSLDKYGYTF; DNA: TGTGCCAGCAGCCTCGACAAGTATGGCTACACCTTC
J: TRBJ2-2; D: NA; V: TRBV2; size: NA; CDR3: CASSDRGIELFF; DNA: TGTGCCAGCAGTGATCGGGGAATCGAGCTGTTTTTT
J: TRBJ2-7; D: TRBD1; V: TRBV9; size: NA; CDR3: CASSHTGTVNEQYF; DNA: TGTGCCAGCAGCCACACCGGGACAGTAAACGAGCAGTACTTC
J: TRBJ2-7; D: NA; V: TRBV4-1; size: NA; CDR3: CASSRLPRDYEQYF; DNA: TGCGCCAGCAGCCGCCTGCCTCGGGACTACGAGCAGTACTTC
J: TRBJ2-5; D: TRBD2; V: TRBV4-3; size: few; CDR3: CASSQDIPTSGSGETQYF; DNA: TGCGCCAGCAGCCAAGATATCCCCACTAGCGGGAGCGGTGAGACCCAGTACTTC
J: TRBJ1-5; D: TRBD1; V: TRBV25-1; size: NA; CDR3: CASSWTGSNQPQHF; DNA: TGTGCCAGCAGTTGGACAGGTAGCAATCAGCCCCAGCATTTT
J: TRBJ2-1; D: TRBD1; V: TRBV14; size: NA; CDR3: CASSQSPGTGTRFF; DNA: TGTGCCAGCAGCCAAAGTCCCGGGACAGGGACGCGTTTCTTC
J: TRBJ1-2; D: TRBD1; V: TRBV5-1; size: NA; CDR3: CASSLDRGHGYTF; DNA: TGCGCCAGCAGCTTGGACAGGGGCCATGGCTACACCTTC
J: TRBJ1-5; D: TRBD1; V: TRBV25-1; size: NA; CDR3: CASSADRENQPQHF; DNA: TGTGCCAGCAGTGCGGACAGGGAGAATCAGCCCCAGCATTTT
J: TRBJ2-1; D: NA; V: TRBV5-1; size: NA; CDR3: CASSASGVWNEQFF; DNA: TGCGCCAGCAGCGCGTCGGGAGTTTGGAATGAGCAGTTCTTC
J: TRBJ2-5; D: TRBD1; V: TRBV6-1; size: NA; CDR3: CASSDLGGAEETQYF; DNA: TGTGCCAGCAGTGATCTAGGGGGCGCGGAAGAGACCCAGTACTTC
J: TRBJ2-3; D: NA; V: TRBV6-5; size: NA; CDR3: CASRRGTGNTDTQYF; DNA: TGTGCCAGCAGGCGCGGGACGGGAAACACAGATACGCAGTATTTT
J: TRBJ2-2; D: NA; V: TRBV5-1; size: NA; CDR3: CASSLTAGVTGELFF; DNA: TGCGCCAGCAGCTTGACGGCAGGTGTTACCGGGGAGCTGTTTTTT
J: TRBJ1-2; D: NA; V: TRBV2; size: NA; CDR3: CASRARGEVAGYTF; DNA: TGTGCCAGCAGGGCCCGGGGAGAGGTAGCTGGCTACACCTTC
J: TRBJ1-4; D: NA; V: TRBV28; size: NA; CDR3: CASSLAEKGLNEKLFF; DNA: TGTGCCAGCAGTTTAGCAGAGAAGGGCCTTAATGAAAAACTGTTTTTT
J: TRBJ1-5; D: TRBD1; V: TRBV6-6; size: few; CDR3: CASRLQGGNQPQHF; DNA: TGTGCCAGCAGATTACAGGGGGGCAATCAGCCCCAGCATTTT
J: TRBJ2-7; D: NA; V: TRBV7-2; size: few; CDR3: CASSREEVGSYEQYF; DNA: TGTGCCAGCAGCAGAGAAGAGGTCGGTTCCTACGAGCAGTACTTC
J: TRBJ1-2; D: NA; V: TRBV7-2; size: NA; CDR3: CASSLGRDLNSDGYTF; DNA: TGTGCCAGCAGCTTAGGACGTGACCTAAATTCAGATGGCTACACCTTC
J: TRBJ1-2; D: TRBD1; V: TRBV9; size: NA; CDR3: CASSGDRVGYTF; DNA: TGTGCCAGCAGCGGTGACAGGGTTGGCTACACCTTC
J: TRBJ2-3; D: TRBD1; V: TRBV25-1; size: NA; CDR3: CASSDGTVSDTQYF; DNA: TGTGCCAGCAGTGACGGGACAGTCTCAGATACGCAGTATTTT
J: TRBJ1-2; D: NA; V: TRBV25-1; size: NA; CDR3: CASSRGAGGYTF; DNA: TGTGCCAGCAGCCGGGGGGCAGGTGGCTACACCTTC
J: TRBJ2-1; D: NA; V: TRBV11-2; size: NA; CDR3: CASSSLGSRSYNEQFF; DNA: TGTGCCAGCAGCTCCCTAGGTAGTAGGTCATACAATGAGCAGTTCTTC
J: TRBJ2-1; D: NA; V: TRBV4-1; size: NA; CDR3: CASSQATSSYNEQFF; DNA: TGCGCCAGCAGCCAAGCGACAAGCTCCTACAATGAGCAGTTCTTC
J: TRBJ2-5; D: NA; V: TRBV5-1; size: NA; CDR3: CASSFKGDQETQYF; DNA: TGCGCCAGCAGCTTCAAAGGGGATCAAGAGACCCAGTACTTC
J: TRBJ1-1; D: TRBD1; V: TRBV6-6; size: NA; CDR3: CASSSRTGRNTEAFF; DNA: TGTGCCAGCAGTTCCCGGACAGGGCGGAACACTGAAGCTTTCTTT
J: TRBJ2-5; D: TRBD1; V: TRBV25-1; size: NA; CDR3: CASSEVRDRQETQYF; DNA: TGTGCCAGCAGTGAGGTCCGGGACAGACAAGAGACCCAGTACTTC
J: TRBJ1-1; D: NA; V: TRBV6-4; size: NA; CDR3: CASSDEFGGEAFF; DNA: TGTGCCAGCAGTGATGAGTTCGGGGGTGAAGCTTTCTTT
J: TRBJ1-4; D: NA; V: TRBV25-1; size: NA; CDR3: CASSPSGEKLFF; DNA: TGTGCCAGCAGTCCCTCGGGAGAAAAACTGTTTTTT
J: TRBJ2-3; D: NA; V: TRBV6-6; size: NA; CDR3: CASSYDGPAQYF; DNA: TGTGCCAGCAGTTACGATGGTCCCGCGCAGTATTTT
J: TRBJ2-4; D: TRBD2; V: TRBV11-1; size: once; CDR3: CASSLAAGDLVNIQYF; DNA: TGTGCCAGCAGCTTAGCAGCGGGAGACCTTGTAAACATTCAGTACTTC
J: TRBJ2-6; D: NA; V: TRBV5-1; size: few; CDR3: CASSLVGQIYSGANVLTF; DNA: TGCGCCAGCAGCTTGGTTGGACAGATATACTCTGGGGCCAACGTCCTGACTTTC